This TCR beta chain is drawn from a study of monozygotic twins with inflammatory bowel disease. TCRdb reprocessed the 5' RACE reads, with one entry per CDR3 protein and no DNA. The listing contains approximately 200,000 distinct CDR3 sequences. The CDR3 contains 17 residues. In germline, CDR1 is SEHNR, CDR2 FQNEAQ (reference sequence). This receptor was obtained from a human donor with ulcerative colitis or Crohn's disease, or a healthy co-twin of an affected twin (not recorded which). The sequencing input was blood. The V and J genes are TRBV7-9 and TRBJ1-6; with no DNA, the TCRdb D assignment of TRBD1 cannot be verified. CDR3 residues: CASSLFPFAAANSPLHF.